A single sample gave rise to the 9 T cell receptor beta chains below, sequenced in a study of OX40 agonist ivuxolimab in advanced cancers. Profiled with immunoSEQ multiplex PCR; TCRdb holds only in-frame clones, not every one. Among 50,000 to 70,000 clones listed, approximately 86% were seen once. This sample comprised CD4+ or CD8+ T cells sorted from blood, obtained in a trial of the OX40 agonist ivuxolimab. The receptors were sampled from an adult with an advanced solid tumor such as melanoma, head and neck, liver or kidney cancer.

The gene calls are TRBV6-5 and TRBJ1-2; D call uncertain. In germline, CDR1 is MNHEY, CDR2 SVGAGI. The CDR3 has 12 residues. The V and J ends lost 5 bases and 10 bases respectively, with 14 bases between them. CDR3 amino acids: CASSPLGVDYTF. The CDR3 bases are TGTGCCAGCAGTCCCCTAGGAGTGGACTACACCTTC.

The genes are TRBV27 and TRBJ1-4; D not resolved. The CDR3 length is 12 residues. Per the germline V gene, CDR1 is MNHEY and CDR2 is SMNVEV (reference sequence). V gave up 3 bases and J gave up 5 bases, with 4 bases separating them. The DNA of the CDR3 is TGTGCCAGCAGTTTCTACAATGAAAAACTGTTTTTT. Translation gives CASSFYNEKLFF.

The rearrangement uses TRBV19 and TRBJ1-1, with D possibly being TRBD1 (5 bases). This CDR3 is 14 amino acids long. From germline, CDR1 is LNHDA and CDR2 SQIVND (reference sequence). V lost 5 bases and J lost 3, with 13 bases in between. CDR3 DNA: TGTGCCAGTAGTCACACAGGTGGGGACACTGAAGCTTTCTTT. This codes for CASSHTGGDTEAFF.

This clone is a singleton in its sample. This chain links TRBV7-6 with TRBJ2-1; no reliable D call. Germline CDR1 is SGHVS and CDR2 is FNYEAQ. V lost 1 base to trimming and J lost 6 bases, with 7 bases between them. This CDR3 has 13 residues. The CDR3, as DNA: TGTGCCAGCAGCTTAGGACAATTCAATGAGCAGTTCTTC. It is translated as CASSLGQFNEQFF.

This clone is a singleton in its sample. The chain is built from TRBV7-6 and TRBJ2-5; TRBD1 agrees at 8 bases. V lost 8 bases, J lost 2 bases, and 4 bases stayed unmatched. Germline CDR1 is SGHVS and CDR2 is FNYEAQ. The CDR3 has 13 amino acids. This chain's CDR3 is CASLDRGQETQYF. As DNA, the CDR3 is TGTGCCAGCCTCGACAGGGGACAAGAGACCCAGTACTTC.

The rearrangement links TRBV5-6 to TRBJ2-7, with D maybe TRBD2 (6 bases). Germline V gene sequence: CDR1 SGHDT, CDR2 YYEEEE. CDR3 length: 14 amino acids. The ends were cut back, 0 bases at V and 2 bases at J, with 9 bases in the middle. The DNA of the CDR3 is TGTGCCAGCAGCTTGGGGGGAGGAACCTACGAGCAGTACTTC. Residues: CASSLGGGTYEQYF. Looking up the rest from reference TRBV5-6 and TRBJ2-7 gives the full variable domain: DAGVTQSPTHLIKTRGQQVTLRCSPKSGHDTVSWYQQALGQGPQFIFQYYEEEERQRGNFPDRFSGHQFPNYSSELNVNALLLGDSALYLCASSLGGGTYEQYFGPGTRLTVT.

Points on this clone: Additional DNA sequences in this sample encode the identical CDR3. This chain uses TRBV9 with TRBJ2-3; TRBD2 agrees at 8 bases. CDR3 length: 14 residues. Germline loops: CDR1 SGDLS, CDR2 YYNGEE. The V and J ends lost 3 bases and 4 bases, in that order; junction bases with no gene match: 4. CDR3 sequence: CASSAGGGPDTQYF. Here the CDR3 DNA reads TGTGCCAGCAGCGCCGGGGGGGGCCCAGATACGCAGTATTTT.

The V and J genes are TRBV7-9 and TRBJ2-7, with a possible D match to TRBD1 (5 bases). Looked up from germline, CDR1 is SEHNR and CDR2 is FQNEAQ (reference sequence). The CDR3 spans 15 residues. Trimming pared 4 bases from V and 6 bases from J, leaving 19 bases between. The CDR3 reads CASSSETAGRGEQYF. CDR3 sequence (DNA): TGTGCCAGCAGCTCAGAGACAGCAGGGCGCGGCGAGCAGTACTTC.

The rearrangement links TRBV15 to TRBJ1-5; 8 bases fit TRBD1. Trimming at V came to 5 bases and at J to 6 bases, leaving 9 bases not matched to a gene. Germline V gene data show CDR1 as LNHNV and CDR2 as YYDKDF (reference sequence). CDR3 length: 15 amino acids. The CDR3 spells CATSLLSGGGQPQHF. The CDR3 DNA is TGTGCCACCAGCTTGTTGTCAGGGGGCGGTCAGCCCCAGCATTTT.